Included here is one TCR beta chain sequence, with context. Recruitment covered about 25 US areas and drew participants whose ages spanned roughly 18 to 95 years. Cohort assignment relied on participant-reported clinical history. The data belong to a study of blood T cell repertoires in COVID-19. For the study at large: Samples came from the United States, Italy and Spain, spanning acute and convalescent COVID-19. Sample material is recorded as cDNA or gDNA derived from T cells, B-cell-depleted T cells, or PBMCs.

Assay: immunoSEQ multiplex PCR; the TCRdb copy retains only in-frame clones and omits some. The sample gives over 200,000 clones, 90% to 95% of which show up once; 1.2% is in the top ten. Germline values: CDR1 SNHLY, CDR2 FYNNEI. The CDR3 contains 16 residues. The ends lost 6 bases at V and 2 bases at J; junction bases unmatched: 7. V and J are TRBV2 and TRBJ1-2, with 12 nucleotides matching TRBD1. The sequencing input was PBMCs or T cells enriched from blood (not recorded which). This clonotype was sampled from a human donor in a cohort exposed to, infected with or recovered from COVID-19 (not recorded which). The donor label of this sample is uncertain. The CDR3 region has the DNA TGTGCCAGCAGCCGGGACAGGGGGCAGGGGAACTATGGCTACACCTTC. Translating gives CASSRDRGQGNYGYTF.